These 30 T cell receptor beta chains came from one sample sequenced in a study of blood T cell repertoires in COVID-19. Data came from immunoSEQ multiplex PCR; TCRdb stores just in-frame clones and leaves some out. The sample contains about 370,000 clones, around 91% of which appear only once. Sequenced sample: PBMCs or T cells enriched from blood (not recorded which). The receptors stem from a man aged 18-30 years who had recovered from COVID-19.

The V gene is TRBV5-4, the J gene TRBJ2-2; perhaps TRBD2 as D (5 bases). Per the germline V gene, CDR1 is SGHNT and CDR2 is YYREEE (reference sequence). Trimming took 5 bases from V and 0 from J, leaving 14 bases between them. The CDR3 runs to 16 residues. This chain's CDR3 is CASSYFSGSNTGELFF. The CDR3, as DNA: TGTGCCAGCAGTTATTTTTCGGGGTCGAACACCGGGGAGCTGTTTTTT.

This chain links TRBV7-9 with TRBJ2-3; 7 bases agree with TRBD2. V lost 0 bases, J lost 2 bases, and 2 bases stayed unmatched. This CDR3 comprises 15 residues. In germline, CDR1 is SEHNR, CDR2 FQNEAQ (reference sequence). CDR3 nucleotides: TGTGCCAGCAGCTTAGCGACTAGCCCCACAGATACGCAGTATTTT. Protein sequence: CASSLATSPTDTQYF.

The V call is TRBV24-1, the J call TRBJ1-4, with 8 bases matching TRBD1. V dropped 4 bases and J dropped 8; count of bases not matched to a gene: 5. CDR3 size: 14 residues. The germline gives CDR1 KGHDR, CDR2 SFDVKD. CDR3 residues: CATSDDRGTEKLFF. The CDR3, as DNA: TGTGCCACCAGTGACGACAGGGGAACCGAAAAACTGTTTTTT.

The rearrangement joins TRBV7-2 to TRBJ2-7; 9 bases are a match to TRBD2. Germline CDR1 SGHTA, CDR2 FQGNSA. This CDR3 spans 14 amino acids. Trimming took 3 bases from V and 4 from J; bases not matched to a gene: 4. CDR3 bases: TGTGCCAGCAGCTTTAGCGGGAGTCTTTACGAGCAGTACTTC. This gives the protein CASSFSGSLYEQYF.

The rearrangement links TRBV12-5 to TRBJ1-3; D is uncertain. The ends were cut back, 6 bases at V and 6 bases at J, with 9 bases in the middle. In germline, CDR1 is LGHNT, CDR2 FRNRAP. The CDR3 is 12 residues long. This CDR3 is CASGRGENTIYF. CDR3 DNA sequence: TGTGCTAGTGGACGAGGAGAAAACACCATATATTTT.

This sequence joins TRBV12-5 and TRBJ2-1; 14 nucleotides agree with TRBD2. V was pared by 0 bases and J by 1 base, with 11 bases of the junction left unmatched. The CDR3 spans 21 residues. Germline values: CDR1 LGHNT, CDR2 FRNRAP. CDR3 DNA: TGTGCTAGTGGTTTGGTAAGTGGACTAGCGGGGGGCCGAACATCCTACAATGAGCAGTTCTTC. It codes for CASGLVSGLAGGRTSYNEQFF. Supplemented by reference TRBV12-5 and TRBJ2-1, the full variable domain reads DARVTQTPRHKVTEMGQEVTMRCQPILGHNTVFWYRQTMMQGLELLAYFRNRAPLDDSGMPKDRFSAEMPDATLATLKIQPSEPRDSAVYFCASGLVSGLAGGRTSYNEQFFGPGTRLTVL.

This clone was seen just once. This chain joins TRBV5-5 and TRBJ2-7; 10 bases line up with TRBD1. J lost 2 bases, V lost 4 bases, and 6 bases had no gene match. The CDR3 loop spans 15 amino acids. The germline V gene has CDR1 SGHKS and CDR2 YYEKEE (reference sequence). CDR3 nucleotides: TGTGCCAGCAGCGGACCCGGGACAGGGGCCTACGAGCAGTACTTC. It encodes CASSGPGTGAYEQYF.

V usage is TRBV3-1 (or the pseudogene TRBV3-2) and J usage is TRBJ2-2; 7 nucleotides line up with TRBD2. The CDR3 runs to 20 residues. Germline values: CDR1 LGHDT, CDR2 YNNKEL (reference sequence). The ends lost 0 bases at V and 2 bases at J; junction bases unmatched: 15. The CDR3 protein is CASSQDPPGGPLFNTGELFF. The CDR3 DNA sequence: TGTGCCAGCAGCCAAGACCCCCCGGGAGGCCCTCTCTTTAACACCGGGGAGCTGTTTTTT.

V gene TRBV24-1 combines with J gene TRBJ2-3, with D perhaps matching TRBD2 (6 bases). Germline V gene lookup returns CDR1 KGHDR and CDR2 SFDVKD. The CDR3 extends over 14 amino acids. The V end lost 4 bases, the J end lost 0 bases, and 7 bases lay between the germline ends. CDR3 coding DNA: TGTGCCACCAGTGACGCGGGGAGCACAGATACGCAGTATTTT. Its protein product is CATSDAGSTDTQYF.

This chain connects TRBV10-1 to TRBJ2-1; no firm D call. The CDR3 runs to 15 residues. Germline assignment: CDR1 WNHNN and CDR2 SYGVQD (reference sequence). V lost 3 bases to trimming and J lost 4 bases, with 13 bases between them. The CDR3 here is CASSEEVTWYNEQFF. The CDR3 DNA reads TGCGCCAGCAGTGAAGAAGTCACATGGTACAATGAGCAGTTCTTC.

The chain links TRBV18 to TRBJ2-5; the match to TRBD1 covers 8 bases. With V trimmed by 3 bases and J by 2 bases, 5 bases remained unmatched. CDR3 length: 15 residues. Germline V CDR1 and CDR2: KGHSH, LQKENI. CDR3 nucleotide sequence: TGTGCCAGCTCACCCGGGACAGGCAGTCAAGAGACCCAGTACTTC. Translated: CASSPGTGSQETQYF.

V usage is TRBV7-9 and J usage is TRBJ1-3; 8 nucleotides agree with TRBD1. The germline CDR1 and CDR2 sequences are SEHNR and FQNEAQ (reference sequence). Unmatched junction bases numbered 7, after V lost 5 bases and J lost 7 bases. CDR3 length: 14 residues. The CDR3 here is CASSTGGFGNTIYF. In DNA, the CDR3 is TGTGCCAGCAGCACAGGGGGTTTCGGGAACACCATATATTTT.

This clone was counted between two and nine times. One end of the junction does not line up with germline, which may come from a read error. V gene TRBV11-2 combines with J gene TRBJ1-6; D possibly corresponds to TRBD1 (6 bases). The germline V gene encodes CDR1 SGHAT and CDR2 FQNNGV. CDR3 size: 13 residues. This CDR3 is CASSISLGQYSTF. The CDR3 bases are TGTGCCAGCAGCATAAGCCTTGGACAGTATTCTACCTTT.

The chain is built from TRBV7-9 and TRBJ1-2, with TRBD1 matching 9 bases. CDR3 length: 15 residues. Trimming removed 0 bases from V and 5 bases from J; junction bases left unmatched: 4. Germline lookup yields CDR1 SEHNR and CDR2 FQNEAQ (reference sequence). The CDR3 protein is CASSLAPGQGYGYTF. CDR3 bases: TGTGCCAGCAGCTTAGCGCCGGGACAGGGTTATGGCTACACCTTC.

This clone was observed a handful of times. The chain is built from TRBV3-1 (or the pseudogene TRBV3-2) and TRBJ2-2; D call uncertain. CDR1 and CDR2 from the germline V gene are LGHDT and YNNKEL (reference sequence). This CDR3 is built from 14 residues. Trimming stripped 3 bases from V and 4 bases from J, with 9 bases between. This CDR3 reads CASSQGSGTGELFF. CDR3 bases: TGTGCCAGCAGCCAGGGTTCGGGCACCGGGGAGCTGTTTTTT.

This clone was recorded only once. The chain has TRBV5-1 and TRBJ1-1; D is perhaps TRBD1 (6 bases). With 1 base removed from V and 2 bases from J, the gap between germline ends came to 9 bases. From germline, CDR1 is SGHRS and CDR2 YFSETQ. The CDR3 totals 14 residues. CDR3 amino acids: CASSLRGANTEAFF. The CDR3, as DNA: TGCGCCAGCAGCTTGCGGGGGGCCAACACTGAAGCTTTCTTT.

The chain joins TRBV11-3 to TRBJ2-7; 9 nucleotides line up with TRBD1. The V segment lost 5 bases and the J segment 6 bases; nucleotides outside the gene matches: 8. From germline, CDR1 is SGHNT and CDR2 YENEEA. CDR3 length equals 14 residues. The DNA for the CDR3 is TGTGCCAGCAGCCCCGGGACAGGGTATGTCGAGCAGTACTTC. It is translated as CASSPGTGYVEQYF. The full variable domain, completed using reference TRBV11-3 and TRBJ2-7, is EAGVVQSPRYKIIEKKQPVAFWCNPISGHNTLYWYLQNLGQGPELLIRYENEEAVDDSQLPKDRFSAERLKGVDSTLKIQPAELGDSAVYLCASSPGTGYVEQYFGPGTRLTVT.

The chain uses TRBV18 and TRBJ1-6; possible D gene TRBD1, 5 bases. From germline, CDR1 is KGHSH and CDR2 LQKENI. V was trimmed by 0 bases and J by 7 bases, leaving 22 bases between them. This CDR3 is 19 amino acids long. The CDR3 loop is CASSPPGTGTPGGNSPLHF. CDR3 sequence (DNA): TGTGCCAGCTCACCACCAGGGACGGGTACGCCAGGAGGGAATTCACCCCTCCACTTT.

This chain links TRBV5-1 with TRBJ1-2, with D unresolved. The germline V gene encodes CDR1 SGHRS and CDR2 YFSETQ. V dropped 1 base and J dropped 11 bases, with 12 bases sitting between them. The CDR3 length is 12 residues. The CDR3 nucleotides read TGCGCCAGCAGCTTGTTGGCGGAAAGTTACACCTTC. It translates to CASSLLAESYTF.

J is TRBJ2-3 and V is TRBV11-3; TRBD1 agrees at 9 bases. The CDR3 contains 14 residues. The ends lost 3 bases at V and 4 bases at J; junction bases unmatched: 2. Germline CDR1 and CDR2: SGHNT and YENEEA. The CDR3 reads CASSFGTGPDTQYF. CDR3 coding DNA: TGTGCCAGCAGCTTTGGGACAGGGCCAGATACGCAGTATTTT.

The chain has TRBV7-9 and TRBJ1-3, with D hard to call. Germline V gives CDR1 SEHNR, CDR2 FQNEAQ (reference sequence). This CDR3 region has 15 residues. The V end lost 4 bases, the J end lost 1 base, and 11 bases lay between the germline ends. The CDR3: CASSWTGGSGNTIYF. The DNA for the CDR3 is TGTGCCAGCAGCTGGACGGGAGGTTCTGGAAACACCATATATTTT.

The V gene is TRBV28, the J gene TRBJ1-2; 9 bases align to TRBD1. From germline, CDR1 is MDHEN and CDR2 SYDVKM. The CDR3 spans 14 residues. The ends lost 5 bases at V and 4 bases at J; junction bases unmatched: 5. The CDR3 loop is CASSATGGSYGYTF. The CDR3 DNA is TGTGCCAGCAGTGCAACAGGGGGCAGCTATGGCTACACCTTC.

This clone showed up just once. J is TRBJ2-1 and V is TRBV28; 10 bases align to TRBD2. The CDR3 sequence is 14 residues long. V lost 5 bases to trimming and J lost 10 bases; unmatched junction nucleotides: 8. Looked up from germline, CDR1 is MDHEN and CDR2 is SYDVKM. Here the CDR3 reads CASSASGSIGEQFF. CDR3 DNA sequence: TGTGCCAGCAGTGCTAGCGGGAGTATCGGGGAGCAGTTCTTC.

The chain employs TRBV7-9 and TRBJ1-2; 7 nucleotides align to TRBD1. The V gene end was trimmed by 5 bases and the J gene end by 4 bases; junction bases not matched to a gene: 16. The CDR3 spans 17 residues. Germline V gene data show CDR1 as SEHNR and CDR2 as FQNEAQ (reference sequence). CDR3 loop: CASSPGGTGVKPYGYTF. CDR3 sequence (DNA): TGTGCCAGCAGCCCTGGGGGTACAGGGGTTAAGCCCTATGGCTACACCTTC. Supplemented by reference TRBV7-9 and TRBJ1-2, the full variable domain reads DTGVSQNPRHKITKRGQNVTFRCDPISEHNRLYWYRQTLGQGPEFLTYFQNEAQLEKSRLLSDRFSAERPKGSFSTLEIQRTEQGDSAMYLCASSPGGTGVKPYGYTFGSGTRLTVV.

For this clone: A read error may account for a junction end that differs from germline. The V gene is TRBV5-1, the J gene TRBJ1-3, with 11 bases that match TRBD1. CDR1 is SGHRS, CDR2 YFSETQ, per germline. The CDR3 runs 15 residues. This chain's CDR3 is CASSLDRGLGNTIYF. In nucleotides, the CDR3 is TGCGCCAGCAGTTTGGACAGGGGGCTTGGAAACACCATATATTTT.

The rearrangement links TRBV6-5 to TRBJ1-3, with D hard to call. Per germline, CDR1 MNHEY and CDR2 SVGAGI. Trimming shortened V by 7 bases and J by 0 bases, and 10 bases separated the two germline ends. The CDR3 length is 14 residues. The CDR3 protein is CASMRVNSGNTIYF. The CDR3 DNA reads as TGTGCCAGCATGAGGGTTAACTCTGGAAACACCATATATTTT.

The chain carries TRBV7-9 and TRBJ2-1; the D gene is possibly TRBD2 (6 bases). CDR1 is SEHNR and CDR2 is FQNEAQ in the germline V gene (reference sequence). The V end lost 2 bases, the J end lost 5 bases, and 13 bases lay between the germline ends. CDR3 length: 15 amino acids. The CDR3 spells CASSLPGEGNNEQFF. CDR3 sequence (DNA): TGTGCCAGCAGCTTACCGGGAGAGGGCAACAATGAGCAGTTCTTC.

This sequence joins TRBV27 and TRBJ1-1; possible D gene TRBD1, 5 bases. V was shortened by 7 bases and J by 0 bases, with 15 bases between the two germline ends. Germline V CDR1 and CDR2: MNHEY, SMNVEV (reference sequence). There are 15 residues in the CDR3. DNA of the CDR3: TGTGCCAGCACCCCAGGGTTCCGTATGAACACTGAAGCTTTCTTT. This codes for CASTPGFRMNTEAFF.

The count of this clone is one. This chain links TRBV7-3 with TRBJ2-2; 8 bases line up with TRBD1. Germline assignment: CDR1 SGHTA and CDR2 FQGTGA. CDR3 length: 15 amino acids. J lost 4 bases, V lost 2 bases, and 3 bases had no gene match. This chain's CDR3 is CASSLQGAGTGELFF. The CDR3 DNA reads TGTGCCAGCAGCTTACAGGGGGCGGGCACCGGGGAGCTGTTTTTT. Based on the CDR3 plus reference TRBV7-3 and TRBJ2-2, the full variable domain is GAGVSQTPSNKVTEKGKYVELRCDPISGHTALYWYRQSLGQGPEFLIYFQGTGAADDSGLPNDRFFAVRPEGSVSTLKIQRTERGDSAVYLCASSLQGAGTGELFFGEGSRLTVL.

V gene TRBV4-2 combines with J gene TRBJ1-5; TRBD1 matches at 8 bases. The V and J ends lost 0 bases and 6 bases, in that order; junction bases with no gene match: 7. Germline V gene data show CDR1 as LGHNA and CDR2 as YNFKEQ. This CDR3 is 16 amino acids long. The CDR3 DNA reads as TGTGCCAGCAGCCAAGATACAGGGGGAAGTGGTCAGCCCCAGCATTTT. It specifies CASSQDTGGSGQPQHF.